The 7 T cell receptor beta chains below come from one sample, sequenced in a study of cytomegalovirus exposure and HLA in healthy donors. Repertoires were generated with immunoSEQ multiplex PCR, while TCRdb's copy carries only in-frame clones and drops some. The table includes more than 300,000 clones, roughly 89% detected once. Material: PBMCs. The receptors derive from a woman aged 18-29 years in good health and CMV-seronegative.

This rearrangement joins TRBV28 to TRBJ2-7; 9 bases line up with TRBD1. J gave up 3 bases and V 8 bases, and 17 bases lay outside the gene matches. The CDR3 totals 17 residues. Germline loops: CDR1 MDHEN, CDR2 SYDVKM. CDR3 protein: CASRYTSGTGIFYEQYF. CDR3 DNA: TGTGCCAGCCGATACACCTCCGGGACAGGGATCTTCTACGAGCAGTACTTC. Full variable domain (rest looked up from reference TRBV28 and TRBJ2-7): DVKVTQSSRYLVKRTGEKVFLECVQDMDHENMFWYRQDPGLGLRLIYFSYDVKMKEKGDIPEGYSVSREKKERFSLILESASTNQTSMYLCASRYTSGTGIFYEQYFGPGTRLTVT.

V gene TRBV7-9 combines with J gene TRBJ1-5; D is undetermined. Between the trimmed V and J ends, which lost 8 bases and 0 bases, there was a span of 5 bases. CDR3 size: 12 residues. Germline values: CDR1 SEHNR, CDR2 FQNEAQ (reference sequence). The CDR3 DNA follows: TGTGCCAGCTGCGATAGCAATCAGCCCCAGCATTTT. It specifies CASCDSNQPQHF.

Notes on this clone: With a much larger clone just one base away, this may be a read error. The V and J genes are TRBV2 and TRBJ2-2; D not certain. V lost 6 bases, J lost 4 bases, and 9 bases lay in between. Germline CDR1 and CDR2: SNHLY and FYNNEI. CDR3 length: 13 amino acids. As DNA, the CDR3 is TGTGCCAGCAGCTTGGCCTTCACCGGGGAGCTGTTTTTT. This encodes CASSLAFTGELFF.

The V and J genes are TRBV27 and TRBJ2-1; TRBD2 agrees at 10 bases. CDR1 is MNHEY, CDR2 SMNVEV, per germline (reference sequence). The CDR3 length is 17 residues. V was pared by 6 bases and J by 2 bases, with 10 bases of the junction left unmatched. The CDR3 region has the DNA TGTGCCAGCAGCGCGGGGGTAGCGGGAGGAGCCTACAATGAGCAGTTCTTC. As protein: CASSAGVAGGAYNEQFF.

The rearrangement links TRBV28 to TRBJ2-1; D is possibly TRBD2 (5 bases). Per the germline V gene, CDR1 is MDHEN and CDR2 is SYDVKM. The CDR3 length is 13 residues. Trimming shortened V by 5 bases and J by 5 bases, and 10 bases separated the two germline ends. The CDR3 protein is CASSTGVHNEQFF. CDR3 in DNA: TGTGCCAGCAGTACCGGGGTACACAATGAGCAGTTCTTC.

The chain combines TRBV5-1 with TRBJ2-7; a possible D gene is TRBD2 (5 bases). V lost 4 bases, J lost 2 bases, and 13 bases lay in between. The CDR3 is made up of 14 amino acids. Germline V gene data show CDR1 as SGHRS and CDR2 as YFSETQ. The CDR3 coding sequence is TGCGCCAGCAGCCGGGATATGCGCCCCTACGAGCAGTACTTC. Amino acid sequence: CASSRDMRPYEQYF.

V is TRBV30 and J is TRBJ2-3; 7 positions match TRBD2. CDR3 length equals 11 residues. V shed 0 bases and J 14 bases; nucleotides not matched to a gene: 5. Germline CDR1 is GTSNPN and CDR2 is SVGIG (reference sequence). The CDR3 loop is CAWSVSGTMYF. The CDR3 coding sequence is TGTGCCTGGAGTGTAAGCGGGACGATGTATTTT.